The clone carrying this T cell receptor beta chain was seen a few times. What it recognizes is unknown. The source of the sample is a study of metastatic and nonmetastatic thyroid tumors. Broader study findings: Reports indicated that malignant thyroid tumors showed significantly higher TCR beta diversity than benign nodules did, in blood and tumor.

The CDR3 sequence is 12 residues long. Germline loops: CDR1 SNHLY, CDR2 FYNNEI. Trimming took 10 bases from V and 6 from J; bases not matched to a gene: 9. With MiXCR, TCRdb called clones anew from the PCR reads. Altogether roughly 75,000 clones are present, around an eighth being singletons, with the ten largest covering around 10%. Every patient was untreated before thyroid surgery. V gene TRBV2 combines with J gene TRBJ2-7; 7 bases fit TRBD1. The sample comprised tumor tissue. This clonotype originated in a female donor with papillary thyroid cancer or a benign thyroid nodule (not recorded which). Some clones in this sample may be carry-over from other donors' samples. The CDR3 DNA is TGTGCCACCACCTCGACAGGGTTCGAGCAGTACTTC. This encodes CATTSTGFEQYF. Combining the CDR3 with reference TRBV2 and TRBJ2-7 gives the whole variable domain EPEVTQTPSHQVTQMGQEVILRCVPISNHLYFYWYRQILGQKVEFLVSFYNNEISEKSEIFDDQFSVERPDGSNFTLKIRSTKLEDSAMYFCATTSTGFEQYFGPGTRLTVT.